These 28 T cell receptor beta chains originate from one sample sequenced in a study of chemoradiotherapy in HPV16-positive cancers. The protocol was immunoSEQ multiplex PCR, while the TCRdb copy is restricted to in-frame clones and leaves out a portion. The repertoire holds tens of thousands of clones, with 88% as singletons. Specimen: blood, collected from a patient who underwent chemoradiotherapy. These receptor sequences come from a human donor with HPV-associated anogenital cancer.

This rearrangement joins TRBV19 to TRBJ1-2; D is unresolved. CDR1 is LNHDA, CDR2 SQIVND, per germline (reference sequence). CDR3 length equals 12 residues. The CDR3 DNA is TGTGCGTCAGTTGAACCGATCTATGGCTACACCTTC. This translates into CASVEPIYGYTF.

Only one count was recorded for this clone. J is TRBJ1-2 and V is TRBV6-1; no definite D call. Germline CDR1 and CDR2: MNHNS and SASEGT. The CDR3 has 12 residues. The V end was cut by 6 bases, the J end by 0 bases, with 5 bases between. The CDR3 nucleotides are TGTGCCAGCAGGACCTCTAACTATGGCTACACCTTC. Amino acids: CASRTSNYGYTF.

The CDR3 reads CASSRKQANTEAFF. DNA for the CDR3: TGTGCCAGCAGCAGAAAACAAGCGAACACTGAAGCTTTCTTT. The chain has TRBV5-4 and TRBJ1-1, with no clear D. This CDR3 region has 14 residues. V was shortened by 4 bases and J by 1 base, with 11 bases between the two germline ends. Looked up from germline, CDR1 is SGHNT and CDR2 is YYREEE (reference sequence).

The CDR3 nucleotides read TGCGCCAGCAGCTGGAGAGCCCAAAATACGCAGTATTTT. The encoded protein is CASSWRAQNTQYF. The chain couples TRBV4-1 to TRBJ2-3; the D is unclear. Germline V lookup: CDR1 MGHRA, CDR2 YSYEKL. The germline V and J ends were trimmed by 5 bases and 7 bases, with 13 bases remaining between them. This CDR3 comprises 13 residues.

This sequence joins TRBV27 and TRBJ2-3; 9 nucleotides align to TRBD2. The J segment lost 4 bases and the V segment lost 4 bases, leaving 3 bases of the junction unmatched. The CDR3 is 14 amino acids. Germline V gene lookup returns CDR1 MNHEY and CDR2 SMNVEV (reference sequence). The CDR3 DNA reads TGTGCCAGCAGTTCGGGACTAGCCCCAGATACGCAGTATTTT. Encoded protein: CASSSGLAPDTQYF.

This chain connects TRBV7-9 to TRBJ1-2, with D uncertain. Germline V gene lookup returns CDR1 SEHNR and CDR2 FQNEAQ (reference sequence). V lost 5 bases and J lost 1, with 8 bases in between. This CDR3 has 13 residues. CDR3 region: CASSGGSNYGYTF. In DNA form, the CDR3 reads TGTGCCAGCAGCGGAGGGAGTAACTATGGCTACACCTTC.

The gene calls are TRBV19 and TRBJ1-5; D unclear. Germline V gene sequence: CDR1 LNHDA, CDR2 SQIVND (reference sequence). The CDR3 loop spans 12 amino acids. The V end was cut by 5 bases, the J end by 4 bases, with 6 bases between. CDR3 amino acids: CASSPPNQPQHF. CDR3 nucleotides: TGTGCCAGTAGTCCTCCGAATCAGCCCCAGCATTTT.

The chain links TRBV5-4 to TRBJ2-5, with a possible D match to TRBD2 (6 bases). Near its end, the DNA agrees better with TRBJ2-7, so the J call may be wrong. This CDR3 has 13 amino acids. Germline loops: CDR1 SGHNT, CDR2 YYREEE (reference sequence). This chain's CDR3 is CASSWTTSYEQYF. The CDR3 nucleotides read TGTGCCAGCAGCTGGACTACTTCCTACGAGCAGTACTTC.

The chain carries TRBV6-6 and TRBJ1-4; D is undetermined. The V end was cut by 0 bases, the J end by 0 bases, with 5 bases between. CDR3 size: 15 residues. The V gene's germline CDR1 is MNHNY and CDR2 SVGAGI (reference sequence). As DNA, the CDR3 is TGTGCCAGCAGTTACTCTGGTGCAACTAATGAAAAACTGTTTTTT. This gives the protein CASSYSGATNEKLFF.

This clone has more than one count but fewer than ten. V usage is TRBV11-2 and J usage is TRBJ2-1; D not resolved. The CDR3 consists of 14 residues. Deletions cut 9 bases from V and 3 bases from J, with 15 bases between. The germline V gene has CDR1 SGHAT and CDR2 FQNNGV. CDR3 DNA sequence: TGTGCCAGTCAGGAGTCGAGTCGCTACAATGAGCAGTTCTTC. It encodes CASQESSRYNEQFF.

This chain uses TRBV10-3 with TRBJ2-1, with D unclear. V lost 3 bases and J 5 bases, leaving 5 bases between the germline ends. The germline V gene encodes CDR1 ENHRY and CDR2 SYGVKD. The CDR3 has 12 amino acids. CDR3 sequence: CAISDLNNEQFF. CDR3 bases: TGTGCCATCAGTGACCTTAACAATGAGCAGTTCTTC.

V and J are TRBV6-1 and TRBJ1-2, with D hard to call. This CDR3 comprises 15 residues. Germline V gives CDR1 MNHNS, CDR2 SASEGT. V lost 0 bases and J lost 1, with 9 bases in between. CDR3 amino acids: CASSEAVYDNYGYTF. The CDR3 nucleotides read TGTGCCAGCAGTGAAGCTGTTTATGATAACTATGGCTACACCTTC.

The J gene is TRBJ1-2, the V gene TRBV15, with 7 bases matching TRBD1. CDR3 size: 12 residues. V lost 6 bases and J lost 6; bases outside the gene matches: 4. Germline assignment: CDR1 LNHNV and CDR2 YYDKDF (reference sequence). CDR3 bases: TGTGCCACCAGGGAAACAGGGGATGGCTACACCTTC. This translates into CATRETGDGYTF.

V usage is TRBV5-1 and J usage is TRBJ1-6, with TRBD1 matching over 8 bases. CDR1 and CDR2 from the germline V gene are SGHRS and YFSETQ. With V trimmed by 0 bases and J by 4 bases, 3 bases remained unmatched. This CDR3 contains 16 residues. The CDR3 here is CASSLGGQGYNSPLHF. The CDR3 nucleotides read TGCGCCAGCAGCTTGGGCGGACAGGGATATAATTCACCCCTCCACTTT.

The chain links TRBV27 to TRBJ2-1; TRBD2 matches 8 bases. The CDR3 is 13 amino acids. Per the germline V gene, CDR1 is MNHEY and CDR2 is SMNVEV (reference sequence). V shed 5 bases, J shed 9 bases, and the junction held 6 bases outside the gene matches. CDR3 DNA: TGTGCCAGCAGTGGGCTAGCGGGCCTTGAGCAGTTCTTC. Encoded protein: CASSGLAGLEQFF.

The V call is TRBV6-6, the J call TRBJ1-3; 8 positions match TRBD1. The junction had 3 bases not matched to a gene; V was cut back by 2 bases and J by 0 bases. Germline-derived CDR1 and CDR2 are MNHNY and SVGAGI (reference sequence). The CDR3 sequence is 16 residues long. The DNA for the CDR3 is TGTGCCAGCAGTTACCGGACAGGGCTCTCTGGAAACACCATATATTTT. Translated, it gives CASSYRTGLSGNTIYF.

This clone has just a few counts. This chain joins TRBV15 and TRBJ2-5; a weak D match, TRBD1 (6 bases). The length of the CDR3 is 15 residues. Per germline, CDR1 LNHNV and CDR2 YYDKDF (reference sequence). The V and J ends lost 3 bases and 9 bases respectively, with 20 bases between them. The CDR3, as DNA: TGTGCCACCAGCAGGTTGAATACAGGGCAAGGGGCCCAGTACTTC. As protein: CATSRLNTGQGAQYF.

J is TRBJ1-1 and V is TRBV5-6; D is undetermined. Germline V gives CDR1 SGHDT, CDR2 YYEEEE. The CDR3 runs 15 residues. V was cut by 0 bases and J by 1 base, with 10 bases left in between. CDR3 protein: CASSLVGRRNTEAFF. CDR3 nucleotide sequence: TGTGCCAGCAGCTTGGTAGGCCGGAGGAACACTGAAGCTTTCTTT.

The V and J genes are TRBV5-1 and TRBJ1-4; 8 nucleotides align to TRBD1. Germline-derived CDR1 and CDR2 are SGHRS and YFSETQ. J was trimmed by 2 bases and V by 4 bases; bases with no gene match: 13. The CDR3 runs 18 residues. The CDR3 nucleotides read TGCGCCAGCAGCCGGACAGGGCGTTCAGATGGGACTAATGAAAAACTGTTTTTT. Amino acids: CASSRTGRSDGTNEKLFF.

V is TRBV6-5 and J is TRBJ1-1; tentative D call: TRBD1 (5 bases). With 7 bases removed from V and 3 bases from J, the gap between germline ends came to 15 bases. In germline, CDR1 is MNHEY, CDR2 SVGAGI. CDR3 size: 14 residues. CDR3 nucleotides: TGTGCCAGCAAGCCAGGAGGGGAGGACACTGAAGCTTTCTTT. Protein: CASKPGGEDTEAFF.

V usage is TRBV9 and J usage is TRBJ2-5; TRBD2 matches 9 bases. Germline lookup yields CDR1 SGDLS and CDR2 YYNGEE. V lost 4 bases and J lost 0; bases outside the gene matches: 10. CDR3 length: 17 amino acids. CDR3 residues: CASSPGASGGNQETQYF. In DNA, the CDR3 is TGTGCCAGCAGCCCAGGGGCCAGCGGGGGGAACCAAGAGACCCAGTACTTC.

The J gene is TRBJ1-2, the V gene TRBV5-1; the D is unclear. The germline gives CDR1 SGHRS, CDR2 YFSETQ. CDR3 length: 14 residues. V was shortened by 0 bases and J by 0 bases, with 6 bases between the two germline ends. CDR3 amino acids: CASSLDNPNYGYTF. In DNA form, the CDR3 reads TGCGCCAGCAGCTTGGACAATCCTAACTATGGCTACACCTTC. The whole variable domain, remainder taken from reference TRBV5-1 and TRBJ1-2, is KAGVTQTPRYLIKTRGQQVTLSCSPISGHRSVSWYQQTPGQGLQFLFEYFSETQRNKGNFPGRFSGRQFSNSRSEMNVSTLELGDSALYLCASSLDNPNYGYTFGSGTRLTVV.

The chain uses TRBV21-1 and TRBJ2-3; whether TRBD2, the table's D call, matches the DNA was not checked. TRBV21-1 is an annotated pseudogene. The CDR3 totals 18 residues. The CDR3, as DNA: TGTGCCAGCAGCAAGCTAGCGGGGAGAACGTGTACCAAGGATACGCAGTATTTT. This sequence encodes CASSKLAGRTCTKDTQYF.

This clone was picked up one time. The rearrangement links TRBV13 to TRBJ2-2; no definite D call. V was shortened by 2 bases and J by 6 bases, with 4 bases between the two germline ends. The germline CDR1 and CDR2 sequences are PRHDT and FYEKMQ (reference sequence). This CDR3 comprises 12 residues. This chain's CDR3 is CASSLRAGELFF. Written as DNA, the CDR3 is TGTGCCAGCAGCTTAAGGGCCGGGGAGCTGTTTTTT.

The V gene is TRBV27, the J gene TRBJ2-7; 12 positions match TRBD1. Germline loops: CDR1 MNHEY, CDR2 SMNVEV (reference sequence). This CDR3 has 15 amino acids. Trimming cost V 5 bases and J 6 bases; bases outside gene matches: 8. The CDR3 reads CASSTYRDRGPEQYF. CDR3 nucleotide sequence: TGTGCCAGCAGTACTTACCGGGACAGGGGGCCCGAGCAGTACTTC.

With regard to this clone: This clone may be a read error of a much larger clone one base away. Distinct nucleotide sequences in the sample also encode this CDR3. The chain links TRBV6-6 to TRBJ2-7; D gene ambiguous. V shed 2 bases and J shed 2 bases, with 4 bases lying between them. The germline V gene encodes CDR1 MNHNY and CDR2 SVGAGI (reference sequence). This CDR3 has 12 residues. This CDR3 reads CASSYGPYEQYF. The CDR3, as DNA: TGTGCCAGCAGTTACGGTCCCTACGAGCAGTACTTC.

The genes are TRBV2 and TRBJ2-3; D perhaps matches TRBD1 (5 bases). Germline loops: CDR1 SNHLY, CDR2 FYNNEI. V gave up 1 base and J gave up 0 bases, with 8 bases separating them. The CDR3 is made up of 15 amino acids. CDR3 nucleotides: TGTGCCAGCAGTGAAGGGGGCCTTAGCACAGATACGCAGTATTTT. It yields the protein CASSEGGLSTDTQYF.

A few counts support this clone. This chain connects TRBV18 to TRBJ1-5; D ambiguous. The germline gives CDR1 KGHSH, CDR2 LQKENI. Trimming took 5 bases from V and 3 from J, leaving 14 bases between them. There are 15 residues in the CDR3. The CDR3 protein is CASSITRQANQPQHF. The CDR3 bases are TGTGCCAGCTCAATCACGAGGCAGGCCAATCAGCCCCAGCATTTT.